The source of this TCR beta chain is a study of OX40 agonist ivuxolimab in advanced cancers. The assay was immunoSEQ multiplex PCR, and TCRdb's table has in-frame clones only and misses some. The table has 55,000 to 60,000 clones, about 93% seen once. Germline V gene data show CDR1 as SNHLY and CDR2 as FYNNEI. CDR3 length: 15 amino acids. Trimming at V came to 6 bases and at J to 2 bases, leaving 6 bases not matched to a gene. The receptor comes from an adult with an advanced solid tumor such as melanoma, head and neck, liver or kidney cancer. The chain recombines TRBV2 with TRBJ2-7; 11 bases are a match to TRBD2. Sequenced here: CD4+ or CD8+ T cells sorted from blood, sampled in a trial of the OX40 agonist ivuxolimab. As DNA, the CDR3 is TGTGCCAGCAGAATCGGGACTAGCGGAACCTACGAGCAGTACTTC. Its protein product is CASRIGTSGTYEQYF.